Listed below are T cell receptor beta chains from one sample, sequenced in a study of blood T cell repertoires in COVID-19. TCRdb keeps only in-frame clones here, not all; method: immunoSEQ multiplex PCR. The sample has around 200,000 clones; roughly 90% are singletons. Input material: PBMCs or T cells enriched from blood (not recorded which). These receptors were obtained from a woman in her 30s who had been exposed to COVID-19. Both conserved end residues are part of each CDR3. The order of the fields is clone size, D gene, V gene, J gene, CDR3 protein, CDR3 DNA. D genes are given only for firm matches. Clone size is shown for a subset of rows, as once, few, many or a class of expanded clone.

-	TRBD2	TRBV30	TRBJ2-5	CAWSGLAGEQTQYF	TGTGCCTGGTCCGGACTAGCGGGGGAACAGACCCAGTACTTC
-	-	TRBV10-3	TRBJ1-2	CAISESPGTQKNYTF	TGTGCCATCAGTGAGTCTCCCGGGACACAGAAAAACTACACCTTC
-	-	TRBV9	TRBJ2-7	CASSVGSGALYEQYF	TGTGCCAGCAGCGTAGGTTCTGGGGCCTTATACGAGCAGTACTTC
-	TRBD1	TRBV27	TRBJ1-6	CASSLRGQGLGSPLHF	TGTGCCAGCAGTTTAAGGGGACAGGGGCTCGGTTCACCCCTCCACTTT
once	-	TRBV30	TRBJ1-3	CAWSVGDTIYF	TGTGCCTGGAGTGTCGGGGACACCATATATTTT
-	TRBD1	TRBV18	TRBJ1-4	CASSPRQGQEKLFF	TGTGCCAGCTCACCCAGACAGGGACAGGAAAAACTGTTTTTT
-	TRBD1	TRBV24-1	TRBJ1-6	CATSGSGGRHNSPLHF	TGTGCCACCAGTGGCTCAGGGGGCCGGCATAATTCACCCCTCCACTTT
-	-	TRBV6-2/TRBV6-3	TRBJ2-3	CASSYRDISTDTQYF	TGTGCCAGCAGTTACCGGGACATATCCACAGATACGCAGTATTTT
-	-	TRBV5-1	TRBJ1-4	CASSLFPGNEKLFF	TGCGCCAGCAGCTTGTTTCCAGGGAATGAAAAACTGTTTTTT
-	TRBD1	TRBV7-2	TRBJ1-1	CASSLPGQVNTEAFF	TGTGCCAGCAGCTTACCGGGACAGGTGAACACTGAAGCTTTCTTT
-	TRBD1	TRBV5-1	TRBJ1-6	CASSLSTGTNSPLHF	TGCGCCAGCAGCCTCTCGACAGGGACTAATTCACCCCTCCACTTT
-	TRBD1	TRBV19	TRBJ1-2	CASSNSGTGNYGYTF	TGTGCCAGTAGTAATTCTGGGACAGGCAACTATGGCTACACCTTC
few	-	TRBV30	TRBJ1-5	CAWSAGAGQPQHF	TGTGCCTGGAGTGCTGGGGCTGGACAGCCCCAGCATTTT
-	-	TRBV30	TRBJ2-2	CAWSVGGNTGELFF	TGTGCCTGGAGTGTCGGTGGGAACACCGGGGAGCTGTTTTTT
-	TRBD1	TRBV5-1	TRBJ1-2	CASSLRTGENYGYTF	TGCGCCAGCAGCTTGAGGACAGGGGAAAACTATGGCTACACCTTC
-	-	TRBV6-4	TRBJ1-1	CASSDSIEIGTEAFF	TGTGCCAGCAGTGACTCGATAGAAATCGGCACTGAAGCTTTCTTT